The 26 T cell receptor beta chains in this list originate from one sample, sequenced in a study of cytomegalovirus exposure and HLA in healthy donors. Primers included in the PCR were 60 Vbeta and 13 Jbeta primers. TCRdb keeps only in-frame clones here, not all; method: immunoSEQ multiplex PCR. The sample includes about 150,000 clones, about 80% of them seen just once. Sequencing used PBMCs. Every receptor here comes from a woman between 45 and 60 years old in good health and CMV-seropositive.

This clone has only one observation. At one of its ends the junction is not consistent with the germline gene, which may arise from a read error. The chain is built from TRBV7-8 and TRBJ2-3, with D possibly TRBD1 on 5 matching bases. CDR3 length: 16 residues. Germline CDR1 SGHVS, CDR2 FQNEAQ. CDR3 nucleotide sequence: TGTGTCAGCAGCGCCCCAGCAGGGCTTGGCACAGATACGCAGTATTTT. Its protein is CVSSAPAGLGTDTQYF.

This clone has a single count. In DNA form, the CDR3 reads TGTGCCAGCAGCCCCCGACTAGCGGGGGAACTCCGGGCAGAGACCCAGTACTTC. Its protein is CASSPRLAGELRAETQYF. The J gene is TRBJ2-5, the V gene TRBV11-2, with 12 bases lining up with TRBD2. Germline V CDR1 and CDR2: SGHAT, FQNNGV. CDR3 length: 18 amino acids. V shed 5 bases and J 4 bases; nucleotides not matched to a gene: 14.

The chain carries TRBV9 and TRBJ2-2, with 9 nucleotides matching TRBD2. The J segment lost 0 bases and the V segment lost 8 bases, leaving 5 bases of the junction unmatched. The CDR3 has 15 residues. Germline V lookup: CDR1 SGDLS, CDR2 YYNGEE. CDR3 sequence (DNA): TGTGCCAGTCGGCGACTAGCGGCGAACACCGGGGAGCTGTTTTTT. Translated, it gives CASRRLAANTGELFF.

The CDR3 sequence is CASSVRPGGPYEQYF. The CDR3 DNA reads TGTGCCAGCAGCGTAAGACCGGGGGGCCCCTACGAGCAGTACTTC. The chain couples TRBV9 to TRBJ2-7; D may be TRBD2 (7 bases). V lost 1 base to trimming and J lost 2 bases, with 13 bases between them. Looked up from germline, CDR1 is SGDLS and CDR2 is YYNGEE. CDR3 size: 15 residues. Full variable domain (missing parts from reference TRBV9 and TRBJ2-7): DSGVTQTPKHLITATGQRVTLRCSPRSGDLSVYWYQQSLDQGLQFLIQYYNGEERAKGNILERFSAQQFPDLHSELNLSSLELGDSALYFCASSVRPGGPYEQYFGPGTRLTVT.

This clone was seen a few times. The chain is built from TRBV9 and TRBJ1-5; unclear D gene. V gave up 0 bases and J gave up 2 bases, with 6 bases separating them. The germline CDR1 and CDR2 sequences are SGDLS and YYNGEE. The CDR3 runs 14 residues. This CDR3 reads CASSVEGGNQPQHF. CDR3 sequence (DNA): TGTGCCAGCAGCGTAGAGGGAGGCAATCAGCCCCAGCATTTT.

The chain has TRBV10-1 and TRBJ2-1, with 10 positions matching TRBD2. The germline CDR1 and CDR2 sequences are WNHNN and SYGVQD (reference sequence). The CDR3 consists of 15 residues. V trimming: 4 bases; J trimming: 2 bases; junction bases outside the gene matches: 2. CDR3 in DNA: TGCGCCAGCAGTGGGAGCGGGGGGGCCTACAATGAGCAGTTCTTC. Protein product: CASSGSGGAYNEQFF.

There are a few counts of this clone. This sequence joins TRBV19 and TRBJ1-6; D perhaps matches TRBD1 (6 bases). This CDR3 is 17 amino acids long. V lost 2 bases, J lost 10 bases, and 21 bases lay in between. Germline V gene lookup returns CDR1 LNHDA and CDR2 SQIVND (reference sequence). This chain's CDR3 is CASSIRPGDWVSSPLHF. CDR3 nucleotide sequence: TGTGCCAGTAGTATAAGGCCAGGGGATTGGGTGAGCTCACCCCTCCACTTT.

This chain uses TRBV4-1 with TRBJ1-1, with D tentatively TRBD1 (5 bases). CDR3 length: 15 residues. The V gene's germline CDR1 is MGHRA and CDR2 YSYEKL. Trimming took 4 bases from V and 3 from J, leaving 15 bases between them. In DNA, the CDR3 is TGCGCCAGCAGCCTCCCGGGATCGGGGGACACTGAAGCTTTCTTT. The encoded protein is CASSLPGSGDTEAFF.

This clone was seen just once. The chain is built from TRBV29-1 and TRBJ2-3; 9 bases map to TRBD2. Unmatched junction bases numbered 12, after V lost 7 bases and J lost 4 bases. CDR1 is SQVTM and CDR2 is ANQGSEA in the germline V gene. The CDR3 length is 15 residues. The CDR3 is CSASRGGGGSDTQYF. In DNA form, the CDR3 reads TGCAGCGCCTCACGGGGCGGGGGGGGATCAGATACGCAGTATTTT.

CDR3 residues: CASSLSTPYSNQPQHF. In nucleotides, the CDR3 is TGTGCCAGCAGTTTATCGACACCTTATAGCAATCAGCCCCAGCATTTT. The gene calls are TRBV28 and TRBJ1-5; D gene unclear. V was pared by 1 base and J by 0 bases, with 10 bases between. The CDR3 spans 16 residues. Germline V gives CDR1 MDHEN, CDR2 SYDVKM.

In its sample, this clone was seen a few times. The sample holds other DNA sequences that translate to the same CDR3. The chain has TRBV9 and TRBJ1-6; maybe TRBD1 (6 bases). Trimming removed 1 base at V and 6 bases at J, with 8 bases between. This CDR3 has 14 amino acids. Looked up from germline, CDR1 is SGDLS and CDR2 is YYNGEE. CDR3 amino acids: CASSVRGGNSPLHF. In nucleotides, the CDR3 is TGTGCCAGCAGCGTAAGAGGGGGTAATTCACCCCTCCACTTT.

V gene TRBV11-2 combines with J gene TRBJ1-4; TRBD1 might be the D (5 bases). V was cut by 5 bases and J by 6 bases, with 22 bases left in between. CDR1 is SGHAT, CDR2 FQNNGV, per germline. The CDR3 extends over 17 amino acids. The CDR3 region is CASSQLISGLFDEKLFF. CDR3 sequence (DNA): TGTGCCAGCAGCCAGCTCATTTCAGGGTTATTCGATGAAAAACTGTTTTTT. Together with reference TRBV11-2 and TRBJ1-4, the CDR3 gives the full variable domain: EAGVAQSPRYKIIEKRQSVAFWCNPISGHATLYWYQQILGQGPKLLIQFQNNGVVDDSQLPKDRFSAERLKGVDSTLKIQPAKLEDSAVYLCASSQLISGLFDEKLFFGSGTQLSVL.

The gene calls are TRBV6-1 and TRBJ1-5, with unresolved D. The CDR3 is 12 amino acids. Trimming removed 4 bases from V and 4 bases from J, with 5 bases in between. CDR1 is MNHNS, CDR2 SASEGT, per germline. This CDR3 is CASSVLNQPQHF. DNA of the CDR3: TGTGCCAGCAGTGTCCTAAATCAGCCCCAGCATTTT.

This clone was counted only a few times. This sequence joins TRBV5-6 and TRBJ2-1, with a weak D call TRBD2 (7 bases). The CDR3 spans 15 residues. Germline V gene data show CDR1 as SGHDT and CDR2 as YYEEEE. V lost 5 bases and J lost 4, with 16 bases in between. The CDR3 is CASREGGVGYNEQFF. CDR3 sequence (DNA): TGTGCCAGCAGGGAGGGGGGGGTAGGGTACAATGAGCAGTTCTTC.

V usage is TRBV2 and J usage is TRBJ2-7; D might be TRBD2 (5 bases). CDR3 size: 15 residues. V lost 1 base and J 2 bases, leaving 12 bases between the germline ends. Germline loops: CDR1 SNHLY, CDR2 FYNNEI. In DNA, the CDR3 is TGTGCCAGCAGTGAAGTCGGGATAGGAGCCTACGAGCAGTACTTC. This codes for CASSEVGIGAYEQYF.

In its sample, this clone was seen a few times. CDR3 residues: CAINGGPYGYTF. CDR3 in DNA: TGTGCCATCAACGGGGGTCCCTATGGCTACACCTTC. This sequence joins TRBV10-3 and TRBJ1-2, with a weak D call TRBD1 (5 bases). CDR1 is ENHRY and CDR2 is SYGVKD in the germline V gene. Trimming took off 7 bases at V and 4 bases at J, with 10 bases between the two ends. This CDR3 is built from 12 residues.

The V call is TRBV19, the J call TRBJ2-1, with 12 nucleotides matching TRBD2. V gave up 11 bases and J gave up 10 bases; unmatched junction bases: 12. Germline assignment: CDR1 LNHDA and CDR2 SQIVND (reference sequence). This CDR3 spans 14 amino acids. This CDR3 is CASSSSGGAGEQFF. In DNA, the CDR3 is TGTGCCTCTTCTTCTAGCGGGGGGGCCGGAGAGCAGTTCTTC.

This clone turned up a few times. V and J are TRBV7-2 and TRBJ2-2, with 13 bases fitting TRBD2. Germline V gene lookup returns CDR1 SGHTA and CDR2 FQGNSA. The V and J ends lost 5 bases and 6 bases, in that order; junction bases with no gene match: 9. This CDR3 is 17 amino acids long. CDR3 bases: TGTGCCAGCAGCAGGGGACTAGCGGGGATTCGAGCCGGGGAGCTGTTTTTT. It yields the protein CASSRGLAGIRAGELFF. Full variable domain (outside the CDR3, taken from reference TRBV7-2 and TRBJ2-2): GAGVSQSPSNKVTEKGKDVELRCDPISGHTALYWYRQSLGQGLEFLIYFQGNSAPDKSGLPSDRFSAERTGGSVSTLTIQRTQQEDSAVYLCASSRGLAGIRAGELFFGEGSRLTVL.

The chain joins TRBV12-5 to TRBJ2-1, with 12 positions matching TRBD2. The junction had 13 bases not matched to a gene; V was cut back by 0 bases and J by 10 bases. Looked up from germline, CDR1 is LGHNT and CDR2 is FRNRAP. This CDR3 has 18 residues. Here the CDR3 DNA reads TGTGCTAGTGGTTTGGTGCGACTAGCGGGGGCCCGGGAGGGGGAGCAGTTCTTC. It specifies CASGLVRLAGAREGEQFF.

This chain uses TRBV7-8 with TRBJ2-1; 8 bases fit TRBD2. With V trimmed by 2 bases and J by 5 bases, 8 bases remained unmatched. In germline, CDR1 is SGHVS, CDR2 FQNEAQ. CDR3 length equals 16 residues. CDR3 nucleotides: TGTGCCAGCAGCTTATACGTAGCGGGGCCTAACAATGAGCAGTTCTTC. Translated, it gives CASSLYVAGPNNEQFF.

This clone was counted a few times. The chain has TRBV30 and TRBJ1-6; D not resolved. Germline assignment: CDR1 GTSNPN and CDR2 SVGIG (reference sequence). Trimming left V 3 bases short and J 0 bases short, with 9 bases between. The CDR3 runs 15 residues. The CDR3 here is CAWRGGSSYNSPLHF. CDR3 DNA: TGTGCCTGGAGGGGTGGGAGCTCCTATAATTCACCCCTCCACTTT.

A note on this clone: A read error may produce the germline difference seen at one junction end. The rearrangement uses TRBV5-4 and TRBJ2-4; D might be TRBD1 or TRBD2, each matching 6 bases. The V gene's germline CDR1 is SGHNT and CDR2 YYREEE (reference sequence). The CDR3 covers 16 residues. The CDR3 nucleotides read TGTGCCAGCGGCTTGGGGGGCCGGGACTCGGATAACATTCAGTACTTC. It encodes CASGLGGRDSDNIQYF.

This clone was found once. The V call is TRBV7-6, the J call TRBJ2-2, with D tentatively TRBD1 (6 bases). Trimming left V 2 bases short and J 2 bases short, with 15 bases between. Germline-derived CDR1 and CDR2 are SGHVS and FNYEAQ. The CDR3 is made up of 17 amino acids. The CDR3 region has the DNA TGTGCCAGCAGCTTAAGGGGCAGGGGCTCTAACACCGGGGAGCTGTTTTTT. As protein: CASSLRGRGSNTGELFF.

This clone was seen a few times. The rearrangement joins TRBV6-1 to TRBJ2-1; 11 nucleotides match TRBD2. V gave up 4 bases and J gave up 10 bases; unmatched junction bases: 6. Germline assignment: CDR1 MNHNS and CDR2 SASEGT. This CDR3 region has 14 residues. The DNA of the CDR3 is TGTGCCAGCAGTGTAGCGGGGGGGCCTCGGGAGCAGTTCTTC. This sequence encodes CASSVAGGPREQFF.

The table lists this clone with a few counts. The CDR3 sequence is CASSFKTSGGVNEQFF. The CDR3 nucleotides are TGTGCCAGCAGCTTTAAGACTAGCGGGGGGGTGAATGAGCAGTTCTTC. The genes are TRBV5-4 and TRBJ2-1; 14 nucleotides align to TRBD2. Germline loops: CDR1 SGHNT, CDR2 YYREEE (reference sequence). This CDR3 contains 16 residues. V gave up 2 bases and J gave up 7 bases; unmatched junction bases: 5.

The chain employs TRBV4-2 and TRBJ1-1; D may be TRBD1 (5 bases). This CDR3 has 17 amino acids. Deletions cut 0 bases from V and 0 bases from J, with 14 bases between. Germline-derived CDR1 and CDR2 are LGHNA and YNFKEQ. The CDR3 region is CASSQDWAGILNTEAFF. CDR3 in DNA: TGTGCCAGCAGCCAAGATTGGGCAGGGATCTTGAACACTGAAGCTTTCTTT.